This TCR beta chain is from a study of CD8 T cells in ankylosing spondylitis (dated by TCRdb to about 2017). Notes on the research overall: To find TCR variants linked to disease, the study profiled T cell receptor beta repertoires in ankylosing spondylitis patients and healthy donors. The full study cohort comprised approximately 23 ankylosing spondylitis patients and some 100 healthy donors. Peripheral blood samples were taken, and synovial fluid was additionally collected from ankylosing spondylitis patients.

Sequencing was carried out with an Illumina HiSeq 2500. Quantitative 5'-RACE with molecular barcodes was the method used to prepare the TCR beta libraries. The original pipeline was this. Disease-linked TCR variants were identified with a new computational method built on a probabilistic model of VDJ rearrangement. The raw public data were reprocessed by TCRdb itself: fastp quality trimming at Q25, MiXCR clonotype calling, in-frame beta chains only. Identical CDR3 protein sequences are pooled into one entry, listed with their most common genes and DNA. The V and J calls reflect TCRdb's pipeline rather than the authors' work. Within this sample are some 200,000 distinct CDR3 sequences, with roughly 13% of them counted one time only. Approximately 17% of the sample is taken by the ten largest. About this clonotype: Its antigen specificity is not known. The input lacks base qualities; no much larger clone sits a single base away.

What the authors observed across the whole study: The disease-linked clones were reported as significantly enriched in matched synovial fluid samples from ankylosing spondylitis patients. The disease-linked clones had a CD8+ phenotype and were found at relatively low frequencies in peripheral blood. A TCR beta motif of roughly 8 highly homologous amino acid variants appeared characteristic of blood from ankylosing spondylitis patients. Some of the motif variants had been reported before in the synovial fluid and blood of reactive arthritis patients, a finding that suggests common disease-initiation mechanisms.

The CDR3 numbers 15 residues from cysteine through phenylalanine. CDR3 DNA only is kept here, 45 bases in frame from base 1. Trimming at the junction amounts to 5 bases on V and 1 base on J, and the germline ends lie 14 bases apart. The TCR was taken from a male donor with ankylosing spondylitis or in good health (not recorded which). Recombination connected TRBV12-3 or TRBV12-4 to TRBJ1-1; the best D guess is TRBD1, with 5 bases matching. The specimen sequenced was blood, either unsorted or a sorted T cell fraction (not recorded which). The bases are TGTGCCAGCAGTGACTTTCGCAGGGAGAACACTGAAGCTTTCTTT. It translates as CASSDFRRENTEAFF.